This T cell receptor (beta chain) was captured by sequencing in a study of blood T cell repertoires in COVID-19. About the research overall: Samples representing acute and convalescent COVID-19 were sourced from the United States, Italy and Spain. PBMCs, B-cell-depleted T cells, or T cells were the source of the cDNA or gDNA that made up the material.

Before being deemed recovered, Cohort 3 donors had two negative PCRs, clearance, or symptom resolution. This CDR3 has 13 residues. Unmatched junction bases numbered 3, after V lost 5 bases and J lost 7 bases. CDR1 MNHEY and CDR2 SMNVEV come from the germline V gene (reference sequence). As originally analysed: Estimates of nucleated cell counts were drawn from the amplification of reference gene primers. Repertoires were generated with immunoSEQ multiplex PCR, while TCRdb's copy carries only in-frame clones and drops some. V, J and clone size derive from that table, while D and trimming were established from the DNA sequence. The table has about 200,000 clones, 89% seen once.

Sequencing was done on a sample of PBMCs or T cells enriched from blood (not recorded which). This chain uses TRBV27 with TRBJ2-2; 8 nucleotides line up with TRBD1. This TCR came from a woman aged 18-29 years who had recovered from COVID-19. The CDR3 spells CASSETGDGELFF. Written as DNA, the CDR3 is TGTGCCAGCAGTGAGACAGGGGACGGGGAGCTGTTTTTT.